This T cell receptor beta chain was recorded in a study of identical twins. General study findings and limits: Cross-sectional statistics, not tracking of the same donors, supported the conclusions.

This clonotype was counted a few times. Its antigen is unknown. TCRdb recomputed calls from the 5' RACE reads with MiXCR, one row per CDR3 protein. Of about 570,000 distinct CDR3 sequences listed, 7.5% to 10% are singletons. The CDR3 consists of 17 residues. Germline CDR1 is LNHNV and CDR2 is YYDKDF (reference sequence). Losses at the gene ends were 0 bases for V and 5 bases for J; bases not matched to a gene: 12. The same specimen was also included in a second study, on yellow fever vaccine responses in identical twins.

Sample: PBMCs. This chain links TRBV15 with TRBJ2-7; TRBD1 matches at 8 bases. The sequence was obtained from a woman under 30 in good health. CDR3 DNA: TGTGCCACCAGCAGAGACCTAAGCGGCAGGGGGCGGGACGAGCAGTACTTC. Its translation is CATSRDLSGRGRDEQYF.